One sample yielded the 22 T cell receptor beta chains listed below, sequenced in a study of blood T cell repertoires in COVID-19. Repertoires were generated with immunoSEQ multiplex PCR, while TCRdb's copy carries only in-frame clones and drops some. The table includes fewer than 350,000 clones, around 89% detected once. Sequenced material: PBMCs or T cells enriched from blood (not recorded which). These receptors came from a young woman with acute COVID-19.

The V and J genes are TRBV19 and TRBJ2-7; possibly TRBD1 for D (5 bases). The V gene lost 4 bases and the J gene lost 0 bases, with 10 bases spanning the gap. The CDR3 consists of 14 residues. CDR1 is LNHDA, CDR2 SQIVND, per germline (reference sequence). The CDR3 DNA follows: TGTGCCAGTAGTAGGGGTCAGGGCTCCTACGAGCAGTACTTC. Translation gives CASSRGQGSYEQYF.

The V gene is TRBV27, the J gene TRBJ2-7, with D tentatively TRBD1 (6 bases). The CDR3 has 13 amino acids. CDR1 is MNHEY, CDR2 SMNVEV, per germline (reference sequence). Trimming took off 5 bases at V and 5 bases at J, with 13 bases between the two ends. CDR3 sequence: CASSPPHRDEQYF. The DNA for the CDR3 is TGTGCCAGCAGTCCACCCCACAGGGACGAGCAGTACTTC.

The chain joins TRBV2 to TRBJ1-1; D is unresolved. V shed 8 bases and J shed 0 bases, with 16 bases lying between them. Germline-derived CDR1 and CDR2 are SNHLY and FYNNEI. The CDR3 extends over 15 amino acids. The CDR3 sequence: CASAQAGYMNTEAFF. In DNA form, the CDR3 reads TGTGCCAGCGCACAAGCGGGGTACATGAACACTGAAGCTTTCTTT.

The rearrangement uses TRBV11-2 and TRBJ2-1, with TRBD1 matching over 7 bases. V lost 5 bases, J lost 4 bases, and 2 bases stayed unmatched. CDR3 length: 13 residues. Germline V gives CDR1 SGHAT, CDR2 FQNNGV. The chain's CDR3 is CASSLGQYNEQFF. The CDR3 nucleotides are TGTGCCAGCAGCCTGGGACAGTACAATGAGCAGTTCTTC.

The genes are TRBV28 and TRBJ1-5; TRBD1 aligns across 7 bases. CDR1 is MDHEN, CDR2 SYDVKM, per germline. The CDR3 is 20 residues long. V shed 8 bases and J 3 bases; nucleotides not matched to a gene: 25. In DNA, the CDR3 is TGTGCCAGCGGAATGAAACCGGGACAGCTATCTACAGGGGACAATCAGCCCCAGCATTTT. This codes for CASGMKPGQLSTGDNQPQHF.

The CDR3, as DNA: TGTGCCACCAGCAGAGATACGACAGGGGGTACGCAGTATTTT. Its protein product is CATSRDTTGGTQYF. The chain uses TRBV15 and TRBJ2-3; 9 bases fit TRBD1. The J segment lost 8 bases and the V segment lost 0 bases, leaving 3 bases of the junction unmatched. This CDR3 spans 14 amino acids. Germline V CDR1 and CDR2: LNHNV, YYDKDF (reference sequence).

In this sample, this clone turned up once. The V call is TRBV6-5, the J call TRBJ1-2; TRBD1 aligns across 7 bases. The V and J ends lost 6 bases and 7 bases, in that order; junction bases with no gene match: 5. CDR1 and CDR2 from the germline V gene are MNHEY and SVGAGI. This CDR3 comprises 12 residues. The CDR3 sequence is CASRRQGGGYTF. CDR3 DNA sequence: TGTGCCAGCAGAAGACAGGGCGGTGGCTACACCTTC.

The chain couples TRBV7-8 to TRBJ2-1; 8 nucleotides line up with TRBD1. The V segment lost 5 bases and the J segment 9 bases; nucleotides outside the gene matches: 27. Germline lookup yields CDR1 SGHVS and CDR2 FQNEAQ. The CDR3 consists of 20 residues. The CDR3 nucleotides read TGTGCCAGCAGCCGAGTCGGGACAGGCCAAAGAAAGGGTACAGTGGGTGAGCAGTTCTTC. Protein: CASSRVGTGQRKGTVGEQFF.

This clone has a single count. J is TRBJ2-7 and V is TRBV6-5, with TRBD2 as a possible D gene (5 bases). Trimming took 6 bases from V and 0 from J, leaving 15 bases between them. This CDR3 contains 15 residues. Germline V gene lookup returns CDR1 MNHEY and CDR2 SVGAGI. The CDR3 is CASRTGISSSYEQYF. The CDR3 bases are TGTGCCAGCAGGACCGGGATTTCGTCCTCCTACGAGCAGTACTTC.

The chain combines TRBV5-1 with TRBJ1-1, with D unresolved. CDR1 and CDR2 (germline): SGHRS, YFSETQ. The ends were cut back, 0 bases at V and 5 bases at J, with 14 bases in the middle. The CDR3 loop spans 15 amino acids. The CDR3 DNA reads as TGCGCCAGCAGCTTGGAATGGTCCAGACTGACTGAAGCTTTCTTT. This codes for CASSLEWSRLTEAFF.

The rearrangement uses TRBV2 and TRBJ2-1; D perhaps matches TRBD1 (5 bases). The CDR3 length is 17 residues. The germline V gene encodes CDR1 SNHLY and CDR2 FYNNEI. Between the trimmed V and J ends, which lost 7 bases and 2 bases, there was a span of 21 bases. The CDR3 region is CASTSETVRATYNEQFF. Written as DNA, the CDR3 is TGTGCCAGCACCTCTGAGACGGTCAGGGCCACCTACAATGAGCAGTTCTTC.

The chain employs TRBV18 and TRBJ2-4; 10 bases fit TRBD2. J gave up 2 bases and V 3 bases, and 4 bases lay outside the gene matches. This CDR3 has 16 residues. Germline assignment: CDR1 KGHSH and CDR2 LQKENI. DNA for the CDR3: TGTGCCAGCTCACCTACTAGCGGGACCACCAAAAACATTCAGTACTTC. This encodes CASSPTSGTTKNIQYF. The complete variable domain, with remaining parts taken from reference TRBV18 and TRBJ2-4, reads NAGVMQNPRHLVRRRGQEARLRCSPMKGHSHVYWYRQLPEEGLKFMVYLQKENIIDESGMPKERFSAEFPKEGPSILRIQQVVRGDSAAYFCASSPTSGTTKNIQYFGAGTRLSVL.

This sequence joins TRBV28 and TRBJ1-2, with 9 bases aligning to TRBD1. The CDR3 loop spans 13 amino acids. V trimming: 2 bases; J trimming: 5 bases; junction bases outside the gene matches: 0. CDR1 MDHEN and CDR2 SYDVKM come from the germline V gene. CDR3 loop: CASSLDRGYGYTF. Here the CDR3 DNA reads TGTGCCAGCAGTTTAGACAGGGGGTATGGCTACACCTTC.

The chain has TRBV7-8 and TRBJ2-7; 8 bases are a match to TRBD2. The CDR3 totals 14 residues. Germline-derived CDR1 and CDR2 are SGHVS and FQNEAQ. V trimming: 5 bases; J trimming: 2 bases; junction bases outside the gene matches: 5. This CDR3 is CASSVTSGPYEQYF. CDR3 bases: TGTGCCAGCAGCGTTACTAGCGGCCCCTACGAGCAGTACTTC.

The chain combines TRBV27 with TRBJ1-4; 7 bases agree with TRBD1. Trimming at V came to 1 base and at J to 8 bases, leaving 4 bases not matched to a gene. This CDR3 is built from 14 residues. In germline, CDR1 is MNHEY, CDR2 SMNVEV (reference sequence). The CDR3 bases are TGTGCCAGCAGTTTATACAGGGGCTCCGAAAAACTGTTTTTT. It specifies CASSLYRGSEKLFF.

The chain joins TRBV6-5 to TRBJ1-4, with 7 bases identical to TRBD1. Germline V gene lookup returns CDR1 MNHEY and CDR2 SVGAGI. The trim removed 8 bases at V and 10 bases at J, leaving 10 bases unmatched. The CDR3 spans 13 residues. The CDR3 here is CASRERGRRKLFF. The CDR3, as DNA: TGTGCCAGCCGGGAGAGGGGGCGACGAAAACTGTTTTTT.

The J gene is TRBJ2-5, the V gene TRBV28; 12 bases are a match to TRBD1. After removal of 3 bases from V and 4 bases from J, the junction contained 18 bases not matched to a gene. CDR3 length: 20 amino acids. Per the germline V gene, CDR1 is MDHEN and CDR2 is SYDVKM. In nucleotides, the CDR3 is TGTGCCAGCAGTTTTGATAGGGTTCCGAGGGACAGGGGGCTACGAGAGACCCAGTACTTC. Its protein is CASSFDRVPRDRGLRETQYF.

This CDR3 reads CASSLGQGEAFF. CDR3 coding DNA: TGTGCCAGCAGCCTTGGACAGGGAGAAGCTTTCTTT. The chain links TRBV7-9 to TRBJ1-1; TRBD1 agrees at 8 bases. This CDR3 is built from 12 residues. With V trimmed by 5 bases and J by 8 bases, 4 bases remained unmatched. The germline V gene encodes CDR1 SEHNR and CDR2 FQNEAQ (reference sequence). Full variable domain (rest looked up from reference TRBV7-9 and TRBJ1-1): DTGVSQNPRHKITKRGQNVTFRCDPISEHNRLYWYRQTLGQGPEFLTYFQNEAQLEKSRLLSDRFSAERPKGSFSTLEIQRTEQGDSAMYLCASSLGQGEAFFGQGTRLTVV.

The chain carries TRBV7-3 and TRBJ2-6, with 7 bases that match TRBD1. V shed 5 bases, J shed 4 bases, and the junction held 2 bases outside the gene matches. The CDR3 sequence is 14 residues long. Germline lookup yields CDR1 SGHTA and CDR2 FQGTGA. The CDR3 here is CASSPRGGANVLTF. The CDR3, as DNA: TGTGCCAGCAGCCCCAGGGGGGGGGCCAACGTCCTGACTTTC.

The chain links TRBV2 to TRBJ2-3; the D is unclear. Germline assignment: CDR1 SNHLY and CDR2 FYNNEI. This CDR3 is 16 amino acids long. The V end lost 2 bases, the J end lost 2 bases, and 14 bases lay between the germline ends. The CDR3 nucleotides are TGTGCCAGCAGTGAATTTCGTCGATACTACACAGATACGCAGTATTTT. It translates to CASSEFRRYYTDTQYF. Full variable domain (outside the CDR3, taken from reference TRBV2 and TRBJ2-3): EPEVTQTPSHQVTQMGQEVILRCVPISNHLYFYWYRQILGQKVEFLVSFYNNEISEKSEIFDDQFSVERPDGSNFTLKIRSTKLEDSAMYFCASSEFRRYYTDTQYFGPGTRLTVL.

The CDR3 here is CASSLGGRGRSGANVLTF. DNA for the CDR3: TGTGCCAGCAGCTTAGGGGGCCGAGGTCGCTCTGGGGCCAACGTCCTGACTTTC. The chain combines TRBV11-2 with TRBJ2-6, with a possible D match to TRBD1 (5 bases). Trimming left V 1 base short and J 0 bases short, with 13 bases between. CDR3 length: 18 residues. CDR1 is SGHAT, CDR2 FQNNGV, per germline.

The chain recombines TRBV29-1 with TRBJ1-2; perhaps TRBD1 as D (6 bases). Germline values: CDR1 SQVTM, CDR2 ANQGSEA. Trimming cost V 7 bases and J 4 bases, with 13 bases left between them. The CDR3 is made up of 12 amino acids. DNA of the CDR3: TGCAGCGCTAGCAGGGGAGCCTATGGCTACACCTTC. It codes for CSASRGAYGYTF. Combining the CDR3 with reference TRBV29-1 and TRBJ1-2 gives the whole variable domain SAVISQKPSRDICQRGTSLTIQCQVDSQVTMMFWYRQQPGQSLTLIATANQGSEATYESGFVIDKFPISRPNLTFSTLTVSNMSPEDSSIYLCSASRGAYGYTFGSGTRLTVV.